The T cell receptor beta chain under discussion was sequenced for a study of tumor-infiltrating lymphocytes in localized non-small cell lung cancer. Overall study context: Several tumor histologies, both smoking statuses, and some post-neoadjuvant chemotherapy samples were included. The study, taken as a whole, reports: Different pieces of the same tissue were used for each assay. Available tissue quantity limited TCR sequencing to a patient subset. T-cell fraction did not differ between immunotypes IM1 and IM2.

Produced via immunoSEQ multiplex PCR; TCRdb's table is partial and in-frame only. This table holds fewer than 20,000 clones, roughly 70% found once. Germline CDR1 and CDR2: MNHNY and SVGAGI (reference sequence). V lost 0 bases, J lost 9 bases, and 14 bases lay in between. The CDR3 extends over 14 amino acids. Turning to this clone: Antigen unknown.

The sample comprised lung tumor tissue. This clonotype was obtained from a human donor with non-small cell lung cancer. The chain uses TRBV6-6 and TRBJ1-2; D gene unclear. The DNA for the CDR3 is TGTGCCAGCAGTTACTCGTCCCAGTCTCTGAGCTACACCTTC. It translates to CASSYSSQSLSYTF.